This T cell receptor beta chain was observed in a study of beta chain features in type 1 diabetes. Study-wide findings and caveats: When VDJ junctions were examined, type 1 diabetes patients showed fewer insertions and more deletions.

Every isolated RNA sample was fully reverse transcribed, so sequencing captured expressed TCRB transcripts. Data came from immunoSEQ multiplex PCR; TCRdb stores just in-frame clones and leaves some out. The sample lists 250,000 to 350,000 clones; about 11% were seen once. This clone was counted only a few times. Its antigen is unknown. The TCR was taken from a woman aged 25 to 39 in good health. Source material: naive CD4+ T cells from blood.

CDR3 protein: CSVALVWETQYF. The CDR3 region has the DNA TGCAGCGTTGCGCTAGTCTGGGAGACCCAGTACTTC. The chain uses TRBV29-1 and TRBJ2-5; D gene uncertain. Per the germline V gene, CDR1 is SQVTM and CDR2 is ANQGSEA. The CDR3 covers 12 residues. Trimming removed 4 bases from V and 5 bases from J, with 11 bases in between.